These 4 T cell receptor beta chains share one sample of origin, sequenced in a study of shared clonotypes between healthy human individuals. Selected positively for CCR7 and CD45RO-negative, naive CD8 cells excluded terminally differentiated effector memory CD45RA+ cells. Libraries were prepared by immunoSEQ multiplex PCR; TCRdb keeps only in-frame clonotypes and omits some of them. The data show about 2.2 million clones, with roughly 93% seen just once and about 1.7% held by the top ten. What was sequenced was naive CD8+ T cells from PBMCs. Receptors were obtained from a man aged 18 to 29 in good health. Some clones in this sample may be carry-over from other donors' samples.

Comment on this clone: This sample also contains other DNA sequences that code for the same CDR3. This chain links TRBV30 with TRBJ2-7, with D perhaps matching TRBD2 (5 bases). Trimming took 0 bases from V and 0 from J, leaving 6 bases between them. Germline lookup yields CDR1 GTSNPN and CDR2 SVGIG (reference sequence). The CDR3 length is 13 residues. For the CDR3, the DNA is TGTGCCTGGAGTGTAGGGAGCTCCTACGAGCAGTACTTC. Protein product: CAWSVGSSYEQYF.

The rearrangement joins TRBV2 to TRBJ2-2, with D possibly matching TRBD2 (6 bases). From germline, CDR1 is SNHLY and CDR2 FYNNEI. The CDR3 consists of 12 residues. Trimming removed 9 bases from V and 4 bases from J, with 9 bases in between. CDR3 residues: CASLARTGELFF. The CDR3, as DNA: TGTGCCAGTCTAGCGCGCACCGGGGAGCTGTTTTTT.

This clone was seen once. The chain has TRBV28 and TRBJ2-7; D ambiguous. Germline assignment: CDR1 MDHEN and CDR2 SYDVKM. V was cut by 8 bases and J by 1 base, with 12 bases left in between. This CDR3 spans 13 amino acids. Here the CDR3 reads CASQDATSYEQYF. In DNA form, the CDR3 reads TGTGCCAGCCAGGACGCAACTTCCTACGAGCAGTACTTC.

This sequence joins TRBV19 and TRBJ1-1, with unresolved D. The germline CDR1 and CDR2 sequences are LNHDA and SQIVND (reference sequence). Trimming stripped 6 bases from V and 4 bases from J, with 15 bases between. This CDR3 contains 14 residues. This CDR3 reads CASRGDGWGTEAFF. For the CDR3, the DNA is TGTGCCAGTAGGGGAGATGGTTGGGGCACTGAAGCTTTCTTT. The full variable domain, with the rest looked up from reference TRBV19 and TRBJ1-1, is DGGITQSPKYLFRKEGQNVTLSCEQNLNHDAMYWYRQDPGQGLRLIYYSQIVNDFQKGDIAEGYSVSREKKESFPLTVTSAQKNPTAFYLCASRGDGWGTEAFFGQGTRLTVV.